This T cell receptor (beta chain) stems from a study of OX40 agonist ivuxolimab in advanced cancers. The sample holds a few counts of this clone. Its antigen is as yet unknown. TCRdb's table, derived via immunoSEQ multiplex PCR, lists solely in-frame clones and lacks some. The sample holds about 94,000 clones, 80% to 90% seen once. Study findings and constraints: Researchers did not determine the expanded peripheral T cells' antigen specificity. Partial responders treated at 0.1-3.0 mg/kg exhibited clonal expansion among the lowest measured.

Trimming cost V 3 bases and J 0 bases, with 6 bases left between them. Germline V gene data show CDR1 as GTSNPN and CDR2 as SVGIG (reference sequence). There are 13 residues in the CDR3. This receptor was identified in an adult with an advanced solid tumor such as melanoma, head and neck, liver or kidney cancer. The rearrangement uses TRBV30 and TRBJ1-5; D not resolved. Sequenced here: CD4+ or CD8+ T cells sorted from blood, sampled in a trial of the OX40 agonist ivuxolimab. The CDR3 here is CAWSPDSNQPQHF. CDR3 nucleotide sequence: TGTGCCTGGAGCCCGGATAGCAATCAGCCCCAGCATTTT. Variable domain in full (rest from reference TRBV30 and TRBJ1-5): SQTIHQWPATLVQPVGSPLSLECTVEGTSNPNLYWYRQAAGRGLQLLFYSVGIGQISSEVPQNLSASRPQDRQFILSSKKLLLSDSGFYLCAWSPDSNQPQHFGDGTRLSIL.